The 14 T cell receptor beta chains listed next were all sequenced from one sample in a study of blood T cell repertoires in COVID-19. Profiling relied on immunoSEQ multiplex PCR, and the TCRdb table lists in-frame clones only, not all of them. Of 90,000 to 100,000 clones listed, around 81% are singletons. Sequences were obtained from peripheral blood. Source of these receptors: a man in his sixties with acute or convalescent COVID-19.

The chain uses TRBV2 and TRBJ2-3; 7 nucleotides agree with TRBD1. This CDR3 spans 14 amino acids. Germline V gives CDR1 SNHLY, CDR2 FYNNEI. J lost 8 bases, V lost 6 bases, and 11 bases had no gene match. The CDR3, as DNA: TGTGCCAGCAGAAGGGACAGCCCACAGGGTACGCAGTATTTT. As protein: CASRRDSPQGTQYF.

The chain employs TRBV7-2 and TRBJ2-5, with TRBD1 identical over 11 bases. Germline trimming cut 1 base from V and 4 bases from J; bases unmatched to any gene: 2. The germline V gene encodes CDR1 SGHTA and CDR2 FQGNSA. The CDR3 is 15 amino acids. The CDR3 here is CASSLVGQGGETQYF. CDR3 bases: TGTGCCAGCAGCTTAGTGGGACAGGGGGGAGAGACCCAGTACTTC.

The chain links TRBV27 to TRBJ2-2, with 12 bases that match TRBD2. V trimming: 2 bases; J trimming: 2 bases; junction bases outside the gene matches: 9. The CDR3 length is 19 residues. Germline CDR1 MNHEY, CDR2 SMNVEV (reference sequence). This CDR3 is CASSLEAASGGGNTGELFF. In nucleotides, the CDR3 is TGTGCCAGCAGTTTAGAGGCCGCTAGCGGGGGGGGAAACACCGGGGAGCTGTTTTTT.

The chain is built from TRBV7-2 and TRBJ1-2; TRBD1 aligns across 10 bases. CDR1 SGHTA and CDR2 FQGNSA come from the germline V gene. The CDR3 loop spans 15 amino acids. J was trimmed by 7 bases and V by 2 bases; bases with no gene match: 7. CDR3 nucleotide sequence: TGTGCCAGCAGCTTAACGGGACAGGGGCACGGTGGCTACACCTTC. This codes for CASSLTGQGHGGYTF.

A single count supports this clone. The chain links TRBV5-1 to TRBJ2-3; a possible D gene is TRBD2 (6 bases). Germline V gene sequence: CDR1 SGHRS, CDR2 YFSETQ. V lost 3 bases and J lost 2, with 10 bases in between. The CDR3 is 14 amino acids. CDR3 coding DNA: TGCGCCAGCAGCTGGTCTAGCGACACAGATACGCAGTATTTT. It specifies CASSWSSDTDTQYF.

CDR3: CASRPGTVPIRGTGELFF. The CDR3, as DNA: TGTGCCAGCAGACCCGGGACAGTGCCAATAAGGGGCACCGGGGAGCTGTTTTTT. This chain uses TRBV27 with TRBJ2-2; the match to TRBD1 covers 7 bases. Trimming at V came to 6 bases and at J to 4 bases, leaving 17 bases not matched to a gene. This CDR3 contains 18 residues. Germline V gene sequence: CDR1 MNHEY, CDR2 SMNVEV (reference sequence).

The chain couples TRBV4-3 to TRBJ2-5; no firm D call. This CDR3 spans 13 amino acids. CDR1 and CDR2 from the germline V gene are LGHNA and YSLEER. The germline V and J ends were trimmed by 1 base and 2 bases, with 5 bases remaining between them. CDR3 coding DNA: TGCGCCAGCAGCCAAGGGCGGCAAGAGACCCAGTACTTC. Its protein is CASSQGRQETQYF.

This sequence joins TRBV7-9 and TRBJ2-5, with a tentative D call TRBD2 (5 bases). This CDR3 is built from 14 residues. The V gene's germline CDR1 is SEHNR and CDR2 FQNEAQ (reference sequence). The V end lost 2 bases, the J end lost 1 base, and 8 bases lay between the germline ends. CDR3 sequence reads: CASSLSSGQETQYF. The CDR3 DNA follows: TGTGCCAGCAGCTTATCGAGCGGCCAAGAGACCCAGTACTTC.

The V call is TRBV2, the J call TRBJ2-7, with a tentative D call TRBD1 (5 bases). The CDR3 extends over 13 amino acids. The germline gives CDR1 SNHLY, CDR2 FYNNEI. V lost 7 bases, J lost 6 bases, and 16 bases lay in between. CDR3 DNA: TGTGCCAGCAACCGACACGTTGGGGCCGAGCAGTACGTC. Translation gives CASNRHVGAEQYV.

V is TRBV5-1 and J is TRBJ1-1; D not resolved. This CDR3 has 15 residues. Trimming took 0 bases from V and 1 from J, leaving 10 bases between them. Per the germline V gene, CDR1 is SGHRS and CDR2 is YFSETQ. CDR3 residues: CASSLELSRNTEAFF. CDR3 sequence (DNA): TGCGCCAGCAGCTTGGAGCTATCAAGGAACACTGAAGCTTTCTTT.

The CDR3 reads CATSRDHSLSTEAFF. CDR3 coding DNA: TGTGCCACCAGCAGAGATCACAGTTTGAGCACTGAAGCTTTCTTT. This sequence joins TRBV15 and TRBJ1-1; D remains unclear. Trimming cost V 0 bases and J 4 bases, with 12 bases left between them. CDR3 size: 15 residues. Germline CDR1 reads LNHNV; CDR2 reads YYDKDF (reference sequence).

CDR3 nucleotides: TGTGCCAGCAGTTATGCAGGGGCAAACTATAATTCACCCCTCCACTTT. Translation gives CASSYAGANYNSPLHF. The chain employs TRBV6-5 and TRBJ1-6; possibly TRBD1 for D (6 bases). The V end was cut by 3 bases, the J end by 3 bases, with 12 bases between. The CDR3 runs 16 residues. Germline V lookup: CDR1 MNHEY, CDR2 SVGAGI.

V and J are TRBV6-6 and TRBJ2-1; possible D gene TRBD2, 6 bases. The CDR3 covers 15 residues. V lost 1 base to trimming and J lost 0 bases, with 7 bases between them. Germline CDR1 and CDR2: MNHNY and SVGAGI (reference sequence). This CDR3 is CASSYYGSSYNEQFF. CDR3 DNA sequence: TGTGCCAGCAGTTACTACGGGAGCTCCTACAATGAGCAGTTCTTC.

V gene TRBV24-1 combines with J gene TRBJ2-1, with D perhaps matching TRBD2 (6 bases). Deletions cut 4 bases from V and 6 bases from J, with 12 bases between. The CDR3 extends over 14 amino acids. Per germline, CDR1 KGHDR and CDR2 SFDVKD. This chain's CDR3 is CATSDAGTANEQFF. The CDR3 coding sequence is TGTGCCACCAGTGACGCGGGGACGGCCAATGAGCAGTTCTTC.